Listed below are T cell receptor beta chains from one sample, sequenced in a study of CD8+ T cells in alopecia areata. Sequencing used immunoSEQ multiplex PCR; TCRdb keeps in-frame clones, though not all of them. In the table there are under 300,000 clones, approximately 61% of which are singletons. The source material was CD4+ T cells sorted from blood, sampled at week 0. All receptors come from a human donor with alopecia areata. The CDR3 runs from the conserved cysteine through the conserved F or W. The D gene is left open where the match is weak. Size tells how often a clone was seen (once, few, many) or the class of an expanded clone, and some rows leave it out.

>NA|12|TRBJ2-5|NA|TRBV15
TGTGCCACCAGCAGAGATCAAGGGACCCAGTACTTC
CATSRDQGTQYF
>NA|14|TRBJ1-6|once|TRBV5-1
TGCGCCAGCAGCTTGGCGGCAGTTAATTCACCCCTCCACTTT
CASSLAAVNSPLHF
>NA|13|TRBJ2-6|few|TRBV4-1
TGCGCCAGCAGCCGCTCTGGGGCCAACGTCCTGACTTTC
CASSRSGANVLTF
>TRBD1|13|TRBJ1-6|NA|TRBV2
TGTGCCAGCAGTTCGGACAGGGGCTCACCCCTCCACTTT
CASSSDRGSPLHF
>NA|13|TRBJ1-1|few|TRBV9
TGTGCCAGCAGCGTTGCCAGGAACACTGAAGCTTTCTTT
CASSVARNTEAFF
>NA|13|TRBJ1-1|NA|TRBV30
TGTGCCCTGGTCGTGGCGGAACACACTGAAGCTTTCTTT
CALVVAEHTEAFF
>TRBD1|16|TRBJ2-5|NA|TRBV5-1
TGCGCCAGCAGCTGGGAATTAGGGACAGACCAAGAGACCCAGTACTTC
CASSWELGTDQETQYF
>NA|12|TRBJ1-2|NA|TRBV29-1
TGCAGCGTTCAACAGGGCGCCTATGGCTACACCTTC
CSVQQGAYGYTF
>NA|12|TRBJ2-2|few|TRBV29-1
TGCAGCGGTCACGTTAACACCGGGGAGCTGTTTTTT
CSGHVNTGELFF
>NA|12|TRBJ1-2|NA|TRBV29-1
TGCAGCGTGCGGGACACCATCTATGGCTACACCTTC
CSVRDTIYGYTF
>TRBD1|13|TRBJ1-1|NA|TRBV18
TGTGCCAGCTCACAGGGGGCGCGCACTGAAGCTTTCTTT
CASSQGARTEAFF
>NA|13|TRBJ2-1|NA|TRBV9
TGTGCCAGCAGCGTAGGACTGAACAATGAGCAGTTCTTC
CASSVGLNNEQFF
>NA|12|TRBJ2-5|NA|TRBV2
TGTGCCAGCAGTGAATTATTTGAGACCCAGTACTTC
CASSELFETQYF
>NA|13|TRBJ1-5|once|TRBV6-5
TGTGCCAGCAGTGGCCGGGGGGATCAGCCCCAGCATTTT
CASSGRGDQPQHF
>TRBD2|14|TRBJ2-3|NA|TRBV6-6
TGTGCCAGCGGGCCGGGACTATTCACAGATACGCAGTATTTT
CASGPGLFTDTQYF
>NA|18|TRBJ2-2|few|TRBV19
TGTGCCAGTAGTATAGATGCCCCGAGGGGGGCGAGGACCGGGGAGCTGTTTTTT
CASSIDAPRGARTGELFF
>NA|10|TRBJ2-7|NA|TRBV29-1
TGCAGCGCAACAGCCGCCGAGCAGTACTTC
CSATAAEQYF
>NA|16|TRBJ2-1|many|TRBV4-1
TGCGCCAGCAGCCAAGAATCTGCAAGGACCTACAATGAGCAGTTCTTC
CASSQESARTYNEQFF
>NA|14|TRBJ2-2|few|TRBV29-1
TGCAGCGTGATTCCCGCTGCGAACACCGGGGAGCTGTTTTTT
CSVIPAANTGELFF
>TRBD1|14|TRBJ1-6|NA|TRBV13
TGTGCCAGCAGCACGGGACAGGCGGGATCACCCCTCCACTTT
CASSTGQAGSPLHF
>NA|14|TRBJ2-7|NA|TRBV5-1
TGCGCCAGCAGCTTGTCGGTGGTTGACGGCGAGCAGTACTTC
CASSLSVVDGEQYF
>NA|13|TRBJ2-3|NA|TRBV23-1
TGCGCCAGCAGCCTACCGGAGCGACATACGCAGTATTTT
CASSLPERHTQYF
>NA|11|TRBJ2-3|few|TRBV30
TGTGCCAATGGACACACAGATACGCAGTATTTT
CANGHTDTQYF
>NA|11|TRBJ2-5|NA|TRBV18
TGTGCCAGCTCAGGGCGAGAGACCCAGTACTTC
CASSGRETQYF
>NA|12|TRBJ1-4|NA|TRBV6-1
TGTGCCAGCAGTGAACTCAGGGAAAAACTGTTTTTT
CASSELREKLFF
>NA|14|TRBJ2-1|NA|TRBV5-1
TGCGCCAGCAGTAAATCAATCAGTTACAATGAGCAGTTCTTC
CASSKSISYNEQFF
>NA|11|TRBJ1-5|NA|TRBV5-8
TGTGCCAGCAGCTCTATAACGCCCCAGCATTTT
CASSSITPQHF
>TRBD1|12|TRBJ1-2|once|TRBV25-1
TGTGCCAGCAGAGGGACAGGGGGCGGCTACACCTTC
CASRGTGGGYTF
>NA|11|TRBJ2-7|NA|TRBV29-1
TGCAGCGTTGGCCGGAGCTACGAGCAGTACTTC
CSVGRSYEQYF
>TRBD1|14|TRBJ1-6|NA|TRBV27
TGTGCCAGCAGGCAAACAGGGGGATATTCACCCCTCCACTTT
CASRQTGGYSPLHF
>TRBD2|16|TRBJ2-3|NA|TRBV15
TGTGCCACCAGCAGGGGACTAGCGGGGGGCACAGATACGCAGTATTTT
CATSRGLAGGTDTQYF
>NA|14|TRBJ2-3|few|TRBV2
TGTGCCAGCAGTTCTCGGACAGGCACAGATACGCAGTATTTT
CASSSRTGTDTQYF
>NA|13|TRBJ1-1|NA|TRBV4-1
TGCGCCAGCAGCCAACGAATCAACACTGAAGCTTTCTTT
CASSQRINTEAFF
>NA|16|TRBJ2-3|once|TRBV4-3
TGCGCCAGCAGCCAAGGTCCGAGGTTGGGCACAGATACGCAGTATTTT
CASSQGPRLGTDTQYF
>NA|12|TRBJ2-4|NA|TRBV2
TGTGCCAGCGAGATAGCCAAAAACATTCAGTACTTC
CASEIAKNIQYF
>NA|14|TRBJ2-2|NA|TRBV5-1
TGCGCCAGCAGCTCGGAAGGGGCTATCGGGGAGCTGTTTTTT
CASSSEGAIGELFF
>NA|14|TRBJ2-3|NA|TRBV7-3
TGTGCCAGCAGCCTCAGACACACCCCAGATACGCAGTATTTT
CASSLRHTPDTQYF
>TRBD2|16|TRBJ2-5|NA|TRBV2
TGTGCCAGCATGAGGCGGGGAGGGTCTCGCAAAGAGACCCAGTACTTC
CASMRRGGSRKETQYF
>NA|13|TRBJ1-2|NA|TRBV11-1
TGTGCCAGCAGCTCGCGGGGGCTCGGTGGCTACACCTTC
CASSSRGLGGYTF
>NA|11|TRBJ1-4|NA|TRBV20-1
TGCAGTGCTAGAGCGAATGAAAAACTGTTTTTT
CSARANEKLFF
>NA|13|TRBJ2-3|NA|TRBV4-1
TGCGCCAGCAGCTTGACAGCCACAGATACGCAGTATTTT
CASSLTATDTQYF
>NA|13|TRBJ1-6|few|TRBV18
TGTGCCAGCTCACCAGATCCAAATTCACCCCTCCACTTT
CASSPDPNSPLHF
>NA|15|TRBJ2-4|NA|TRBV5-6
TGTGCCAGCAGCTTGGCCAAAGGAGCCAAAAACATTCAGTACTTC
CASSLAKGAKNIQYF
>TRBD2|17|TRBJ2-5|NA|TRBV7-6
TGTGCTAGCAGCCAGGGACTAGCGGGGAGCGGACAAGAGACCCAGTACTTC
CASSQGLAGSGQETQYF
>NA|14|TRBJ1-4|NA|TRBV5-1
TGCGCCAGCAGCTTAGGGTCCAGCAGTGAAAAACTGTTTTTT
CASSLGSSSEKLFF
>TRBD1|15|TRBJ2-2|NA|TRBV6-6
TGTGCCAGCAGTACCCGGGACAGGATCACCGGGGAGCTGTTTTTT
CASSTRDRITGELFF
>TRBD2|18|TRBJ2-1|few|TRBV5-1
TGCGCCAGCAGCTTTAGCGGGGGGGCACCCCGCTCCTACAATGAGCAGTTCTTC
CASSFSGGAPRSYNEQFF
>NA|12|TRBJ2-7|NA|TRBV30
TGTGCCTGGAGTTCTGGGGCCCACGAGCAGTACTTC
CAWSSGAHEQYF